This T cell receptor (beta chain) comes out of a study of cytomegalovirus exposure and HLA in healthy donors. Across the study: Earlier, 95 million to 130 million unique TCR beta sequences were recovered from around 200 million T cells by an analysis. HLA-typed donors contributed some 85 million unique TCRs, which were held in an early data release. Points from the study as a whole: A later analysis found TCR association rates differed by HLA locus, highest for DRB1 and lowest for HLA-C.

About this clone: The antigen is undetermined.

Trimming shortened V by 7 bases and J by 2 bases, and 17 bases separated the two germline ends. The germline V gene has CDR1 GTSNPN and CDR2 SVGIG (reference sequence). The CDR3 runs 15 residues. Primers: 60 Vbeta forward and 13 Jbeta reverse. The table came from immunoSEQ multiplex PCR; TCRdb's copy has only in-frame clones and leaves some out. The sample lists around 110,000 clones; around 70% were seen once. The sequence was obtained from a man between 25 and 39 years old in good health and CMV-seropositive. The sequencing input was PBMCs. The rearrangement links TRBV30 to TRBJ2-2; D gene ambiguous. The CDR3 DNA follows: TGTGCCTCTTTCTTAACACCTCTTAACACCGGGGAGCTGTTTTTT. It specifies CASFLTPLNTGELFF.